This TCR beta chain was documented in a study of T cells after yellow fever vaccination. Findings and limits, study-wide: Weaker in magnitude, the secondary response showed a faster peak on day 5 versus 15. CD4 and CD8 compartments shared a small share of clonotypes. Most primary-vaccination clones recurred post-booster (approximately 95% CD4, about 90% CD8).

This clonotype was seen a handful of times. The antigen is unknown. The CDR3 extends over 17 amino acids. V lost 0 bases and J 0 bases, leaving 13 bases between the germline ends. In germline, CDR1 is SGHRS, CDR2 YFSETQ. As TCR cDNA was made by 5'RACE template switching, a universal primer site and UMIs were added. Each CDR3 protein gets one entry after TCRdb re-called the 5' RACE reads with MiXCR. The table lists approximately 250,000 distinct CDR3 sequences, roughly 4.8% of them singletons, with roughly 3.4% in the top ten. This sequence originates from a man in his late teens or twenties who received the YFV17D yellow fever vaccine. The source material was CD4+ T cells sorted from PBMCs, sampled on the day of the yellow fever booster vaccination. The chain recombines TRBV5-1 with TRBJ1-3; D is uncertain. This chain's CDR3 is CASSLDGGPFSGNTIYF. DNA of the CDR3: TGCGCCAGCAGCTTGGATGGAGGCCCCTTCTCTGGAAACACCATATATTTT.